Below, 18 T cell receptor beta chains from the same sample are listed, as sequenced in a study of vaccination effects on CD4 cells after COVID-19. Sequencing was performed with immunoSEQ multiplex PCR; in TCRdb, only in-frame clones are kept and a portion is missing. The data hold about 54,000 clones, with around 75% observed a single time. After expansion with viral peptide pools in the ViraFEST assay, antigen-specific CD4+ T cells were sequenced. Culture proceeded for 10 days, and CD4+ T cells were then isolated. These TCRs' antigens remain unknown. The starting material was CD4+ T cells from PBMCs cultured with HCoV-229E spike peptides, obtained before COVID-19 vaccination. These receptors originate from a human donor who received a COVID-19 vaccine.

The chain employs TRBV6-4 and TRBJ1-6; possibly TRBD1 for D (6 bases). Per the germline V gene, CDR1 is MRHNA and CDR2 is SNTAGT. This CDR3 has 16 amino acids. Trimming shortened V by 0 bases and J by 7 bases, and 13 bases separated the two germline ends. The CDR3 coding sequence is TGTGCCAGCAGTGACTCCATACCGGGACAAAATTCACCCCTCCACTTT. This codes for CASSDSIPGQNSPLHF.

The rearrangement links TRBV27 to TRBJ2-3; D gene unclear. Looked up from germline, CDR1 is MNHEY and CDR2 is SMNVEV (reference sequence). There are 15 residues in the CDR3. Trimming shortened V by 3 bases and J by 1 base, and 11 bases separated the two germline ends. The CDR3 DNA reads TGTGCCAGCAGTTTGACGAGACTGGGCACAGATACGCAGTATTTT. Residues: CASSLTRLGTDTQYF.

The chain uses TRBV2 and TRBJ2-2; tentatively, D is TRBD1 or TRBD2 (6 bases each). The CDR3 runs to 14 residues. V was cut by 7 bases and J by 4 bases, with 13 bases left in between. Germline CDR1 reads SNHLY; CDR2 reads FYNNEI. The CDR3 sequence: CASTRGATTGELFF. The CDR3 DNA reads as TGTGCCAGCACGAGGGGGGCGACCACCGGGGAGCTGTTTTTT.

This clone was counted a few times. The chain employs TRBV2 and TRBJ2-5; 7 nucleotides match TRBD1. This CDR3 is 15 amino acids long. The germline V gene has CDR1 SNHLY and CDR2 FYNNEI. V was pared by 6 bases and J by 0 bases, with 7 bases of the junction left unmatched. CDR3 DNA: TGTGCCAGCAGACTCACCGGGACAGACCAAGAGACCCAGTACTTC. This codes for CASRLTGTDQETQYF. Together with reference TRBV2 and TRBJ2-5, the CDR3 gives the full variable domain: EPEVTQTPSHQVTQMGQEVILRCVPISNHLYFYWYRQILGQKVEFLVSFYNNEISEKSEIFDDQFSVERPDGSNFTLKIRSTKLEDSAMYFCASRLTGTDQETQYFGPGTRLLVL.

This clone was observed a handful of times. The chain joins TRBV7-3 to TRBJ1-5; unclear D gene. This CDR3 has 13 residues. Trimming left V 5 bases short and J 7 bases short, with 12 bases between. Germline V gene sequence: CDR1 SGHTA, CDR2 FQGTGA. The CDR3 region has the DNA TGTGCCAGCAGCCCCCGGACGGGACAGCCCCAGCATTTT. Translating it yields CASSPRTGQPQHF.

This rearrangement joins TRBV5-1 to TRBJ1-3; D not resolved. Trimming left V 5 bases short and J 4 bases short, with 16 bases between. Germline V gene data show CDR1 as SGHRS and CDR2 as YFSETQ. The CDR3 loop spans 15 amino acids. CDR3 loop: CASRVAGLEGNTIYF. In nucleotides, the CDR3 is TGCGCCAGCAGGGTGGCGGGGTTAGAGGGAAACACCATATATTTT.

This chain connects TRBV15 to TRBJ2-7; TRBD2 matches at 10 bases. Losses at the gene ends were 4 bases for V and 4 bases for J; bases not matched to a gene: 7. Per the germline V gene, CDR1 is LNHNV and CDR2 is YYDKDF (reference sequence). CDR3 length: 15 amino acids. CDR3 in amino acids: CATSTTGTSEYEQYV. CDR3 nucleotide sequence: TGTGCCACCAGCACCACCGGGACTAGCGAATACGAGCAGTACGTC.

The rearrangement links TRBV27 to TRBJ2-1; D not certain. The CDR3 contains 15 residues. CDR1 is MNHEY and CDR2 is SMNVEV in the germline V gene (reference sequence). The V end was cut by 5 bases, the J end by 4 bases, with 15 bases between. CDR3: CASSLSGYTYNEQFF. Here the CDR3 DNA reads TGTGCCAGCAGTCTTAGTGGCTACACGTACAATGAGCAGTTCTTC.

The genes are TRBV5-8 and TRBJ1-1, with 7 bases matching TRBD1. J was trimmed by 0 bases and V by 7 bases; bases with no gene match: 15. The germline V gene has CDR1 SGHTS and CDR2 YDEGEE. This CDR3 has 17 residues. The CDR3 region is CASPRVGTAEMNTEAFF. The DNA for the CDR3 is TGTGCCAGCCCACGAGTCGGGACAGCTGAGATGAACACTGAAGCTTTCTTT.

The chain carries TRBV6-6 and TRBJ2-5; the match to TRBD2 covers 12 bases. The germline V gene encodes CDR1 MNHNY and CDR2 SVGAGI (reference sequence). Losses at the gene ends were 5 bases for V and 9 bases for J; bases not matched to a gene: 16. This CDR3 has 17 amino acids. CDR3 amino acids: CASSLGLAGWDPGAQYF. Here the CDR3 DNA reads TGTGCCAGCAGTCTCGGACTAGCGGGGTGGGACCCAGGGGCCCAGTACTTC.

This rearrangement joins TRBV10-3 to TRBJ1-5; D remains unclear. V was trimmed by 3 bases and J by 2 bases, leaving 5 bases between them. The germline CDR1 and CDR2 sequences are ENHRY and SYGVKD. The CDR3 consists of 13 residues. CDR3 sequence: CAISEWGNQPQHF. DNA for the CDR3: TGTGCCATCAGTGAATGGGGCAATCAGCCCCAGCATTTT.

V usage is TRBV6-4 and J usage is TRBJ2-1; perhaps TRBD1 as D (6 bases). Germline V lookup: CDR1 MRHNA, CDR2 SNTAGT. The CDR3 has 14 residues. Between the trimmed V and J ends, which lost 5 bases and 5 bases, there was a span of 13 bases. The CDR3 loop reads CASSPLTGNNEQFF. CDR3 DNA sequence: TGTGCCAGCAGTCCCTTGACAGGAAACAATGAGCAGTTCTTC.

The rearrangement uses TRBV11-2 and TRBJ1-6; D is ambiguous. V was shortened by 4 bases and J by 8 bases, with 15 bases between the two germline ends. The CDR3 runs to 15 residues. The germline CDR1 and CDR2 sequences are SGHAT and FQNNGV. CDR3 residues: CASSSNWKRDSPLHF. CDR3 sequence (DNA): TGTGCCAGCAGCTCAAACTGGAAGAGGGATTCACCCCTCCACTTT.

The V gene is TRBV7-2, the J gene TRBJ2-1; D remains unclear. Germline V gives CDR1 SGHTA, CDR2 FQGNSA. Trimming removed 3 bases from V and 15 bases from J, with 12 bases in between. The CDR3 is made up of 11 amino acids. The CDR3 spells CASSFHSWRFF. The CDR3, as DNA: TGTGCCAGCAGCTTTCATAGCTGGCGGTTCTTC.

The rearrangement links TRBV3-1 (or the pseudogene TRBV3-2) to TRBJ1-3; D may be TRBD1 (5 bases). With 4 bases removed from V and 3 bases from J, the gap between germline ends came to 10 bases. Germline CDR1 reads LGHDT; CDR2 reads YNNKEL (reference sequence). The CDR3 contains 14 residues. The CDR3 DNA reads as TGTGCCAGCAGCCCCACGGGGGATGGAAACACCATATATTTT. Protein: CASSPTGDGNTIYF.

V gene TRBV20-1 combines with J gene TRBJ1-3; D uncertain. The CDR3 has 13 amino acids. Per the germline V gene, CDR1 is DFQATT and CDR2 is SNEGSKA (reference sequence). Trimming took 3 bases from V and 6 from J, leaving 12 bases between them. Here the CDR3 reads CSASRQAANTIYF. The CDR3 DNA follows: TGCAGTGCTAGTAGGCAGGCGGCAAACACCATATATTTT.

This chain uses TRBV5-1 with TRBJ2-3, with no clear D. Germline V gives CDR1 SGHRS, CDR2 YFSETQ. The CDR3 spans 14 residues. V lost 5 bases, J lost 0 bases, and 10 bases lay in between. The CDR3 is CASRSGVSTDTQYF. The CDR3 region has the DNA TGCGCCAGCAGATCTGGGGTTAGCACAGATACGCAGTATTTT.

This clone was found a few times. The chain recombines TRBV5-1 with TRBJ2-2; D ambiguous. Germline CDR1 and CDR2: SGHRS and YFSETQ. This CDR3 has 16 residues. Trimming cost V 0 bases and J 1 base, with 10 bases left between them. Written as DNA, the CDR3 is TGCGCCAGCAGCTTGGCCCGTGGGTGGAACACCGGGGAGCTGTTTTTT. This codes for CASSLARGWNTGELFF.